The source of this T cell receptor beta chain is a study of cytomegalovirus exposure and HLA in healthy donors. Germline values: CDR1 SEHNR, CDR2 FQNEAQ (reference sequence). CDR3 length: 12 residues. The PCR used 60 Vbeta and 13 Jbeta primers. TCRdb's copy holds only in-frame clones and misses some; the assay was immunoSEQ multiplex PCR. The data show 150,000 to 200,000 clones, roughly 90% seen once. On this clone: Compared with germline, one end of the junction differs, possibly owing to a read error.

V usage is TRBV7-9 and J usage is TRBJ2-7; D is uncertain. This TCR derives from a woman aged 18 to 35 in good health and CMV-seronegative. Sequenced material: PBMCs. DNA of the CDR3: TGTTCCAGCAGCCCAGTTTCCTACGAGCAGTACTTC. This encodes CSSSPVSYEQYF.